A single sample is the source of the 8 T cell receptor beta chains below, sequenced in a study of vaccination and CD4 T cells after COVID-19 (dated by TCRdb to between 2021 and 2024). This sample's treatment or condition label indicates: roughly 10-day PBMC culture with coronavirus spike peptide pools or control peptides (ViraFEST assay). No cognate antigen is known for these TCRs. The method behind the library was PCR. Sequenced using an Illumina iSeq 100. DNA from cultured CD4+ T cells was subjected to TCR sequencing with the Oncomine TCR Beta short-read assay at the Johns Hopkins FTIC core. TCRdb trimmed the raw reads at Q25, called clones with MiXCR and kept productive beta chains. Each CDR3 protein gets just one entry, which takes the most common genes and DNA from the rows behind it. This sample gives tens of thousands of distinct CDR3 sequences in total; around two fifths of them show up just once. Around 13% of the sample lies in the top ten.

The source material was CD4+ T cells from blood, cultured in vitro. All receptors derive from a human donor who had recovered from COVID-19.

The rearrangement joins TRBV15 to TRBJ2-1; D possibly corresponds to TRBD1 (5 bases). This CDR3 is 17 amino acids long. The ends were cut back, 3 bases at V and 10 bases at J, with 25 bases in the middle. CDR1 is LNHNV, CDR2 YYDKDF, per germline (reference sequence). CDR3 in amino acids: CATSRPFGQQNTREQFF. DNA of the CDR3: TGTGCCACCAGCAGGCCCTTTGGACAACAAAATACTCGCGAGCAGTTCTTC.

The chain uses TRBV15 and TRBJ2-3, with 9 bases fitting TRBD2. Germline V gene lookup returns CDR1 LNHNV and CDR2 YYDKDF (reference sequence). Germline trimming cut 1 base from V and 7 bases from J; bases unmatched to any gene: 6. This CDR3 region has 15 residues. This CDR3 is CATSRVAGGPNTQYF. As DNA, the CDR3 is TGTGCCACCAGCAGAGTGGCGGGGGGGCCGAATACGCAGTATTTT. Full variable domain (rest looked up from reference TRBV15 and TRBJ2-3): DAMVIQNPRYQVTQFGKPVTLSCSQTLNHNVMYWYQQKSSQAPKLLFHYYDKDFNNEADTPDNFQSRRPNTSFCFLDIRSPGLGDTAMYLCATSRVAGGPNTQYFGPGTRLTVL.

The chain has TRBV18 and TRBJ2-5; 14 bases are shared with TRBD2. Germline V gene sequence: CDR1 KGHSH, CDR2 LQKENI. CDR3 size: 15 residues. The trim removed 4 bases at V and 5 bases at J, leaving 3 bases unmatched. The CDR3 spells CASSLGTSGSETQYF. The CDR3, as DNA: TGTGCCAGCTCACTAGGGACTAGCGGGAGTGAGACCCAGTACTTC. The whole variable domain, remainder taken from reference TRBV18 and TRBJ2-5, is NAGVMQNPRHLVRRRGQEARLRCSPMKGHSHVYWYRQLPEEGLKFMVYLQKENIIDESGMPKERFSAEFPKEGPSILRIQQVVRGDSAAYFCASSLGTSGSETQYFGPGTRLLVL.

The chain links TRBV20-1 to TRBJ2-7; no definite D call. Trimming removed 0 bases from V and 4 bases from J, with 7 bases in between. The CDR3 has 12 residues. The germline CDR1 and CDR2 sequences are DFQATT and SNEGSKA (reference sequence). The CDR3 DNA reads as TGCAGTGCTAGAGATCCCGTATACGAGCAGTACTTC. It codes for CSARDPVYEQYF.

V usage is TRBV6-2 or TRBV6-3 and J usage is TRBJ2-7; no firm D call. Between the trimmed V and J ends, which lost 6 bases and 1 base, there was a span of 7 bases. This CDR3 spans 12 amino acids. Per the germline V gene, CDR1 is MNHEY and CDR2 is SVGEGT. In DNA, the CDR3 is TGTGCCAGCAGCTTACAGTCCTACGAGCAGTACTTC. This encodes CASSLQSYEQYF.

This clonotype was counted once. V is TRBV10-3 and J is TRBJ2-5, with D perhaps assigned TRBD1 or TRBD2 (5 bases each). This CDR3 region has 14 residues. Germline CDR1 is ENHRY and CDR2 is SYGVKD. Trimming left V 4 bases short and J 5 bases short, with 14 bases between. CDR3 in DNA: TGTGCCATCAGTGCCCCCCGGGACGCGGAGACCCAGTACTTC. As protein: CAISAPRDAETQYF.

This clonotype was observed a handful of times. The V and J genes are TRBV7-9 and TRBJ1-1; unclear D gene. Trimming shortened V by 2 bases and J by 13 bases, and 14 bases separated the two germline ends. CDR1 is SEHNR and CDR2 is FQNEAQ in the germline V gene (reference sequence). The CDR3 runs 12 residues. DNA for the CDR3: TGTGCCAGCAGCTTAACCCGTGAGGTGGGTTTCTTT. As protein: CASSLTREVGFF.

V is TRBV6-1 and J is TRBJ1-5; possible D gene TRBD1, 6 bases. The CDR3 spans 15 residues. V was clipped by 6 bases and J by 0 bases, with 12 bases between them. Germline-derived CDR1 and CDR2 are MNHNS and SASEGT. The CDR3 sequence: CASRPTGTSNQPQHF. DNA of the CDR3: TGTGCCAGCAGGCCTACAGGGACTAGCAATCAGCCCCAGCATTTT.